This entry is about one T cell receptor beta chain. The data are from a study of blood T cell repertoires in COVID-19. Study-wide context: Samples of COVID-19 (acute and convalescent) were obtained from the United States, Italy and Spain. In each case, the material was cDNA or gDNA derived from T cells, B-cell-depleted T cells, or PBMCs.

Germline lookup yields CDR1 SGHAT and CDR2 FQNNGV. The J segment lost 3 bases and the V segment lost 1 base, leaving 5 bases of the junction unmatched. The CDR3 has 15 amino acids. Per the original data handling: Estimates of nucleated cell counts were drawn from the amplification of reference gene primers. The repertoire was sequenced with immunoSEQ multiplex PCR; TCRdb's copy has only in-frame clones and lacks some. The DNA gave D and trimming, while V, J and clone size come from that table. The table has about 260,000 clones, about 89% seen once. The material sequenced was peripheral blood. V usage is TRBV11-2 and J usage is TRBJ2-7; 8 nucleotides align to TRBD2. This TCR came from a man aged 40-55 years who had recovered from COVID-19. DNA of the CDR3: TGTGCCAGCAGCTTAGGGGGGACTAGTAGCTACGAGCAGTACTTC. Residues: CASSLGGTSSYEQYF.